This T cell receptor (beta chain) stems from a study of shared clonotypes between healthy human individuals. Study outcomes and limitations: Sequencing depth was expected to influence donor clonotype sharing.

This clone was recorded a few times. Its antigen is unknown. Each unsorted sample relied on some 90 million PBMCs as its source of genomic DNA. Some 31,000 T cell genomes (about 300 ng DNA) went into each PBMC replicate. It was on ten immunoSEQ deep assay plates that unsorted PBMC DNA was sequenced. TCRdb's copy holds only in-frame clones and misses some; the assay was immunoSEQ multiplex PCR. The repertoire holds 400,000 to 600,000 clones, with 75% to 80% as singletons. This CDR3 region has 13 residues. With 7 bases removed from V and 4 bases from J, the gap between germline ends came to 10 bases. Germline lookup yields CDR1 SEHNR and CDR2 FQNEAQ (reference sequence).

The sequenced sample consisted of PBMCs. The chain links TRBV7-9 to TRBJ2-2, with D perhaps given as TRBD1 or TRBD2 (5 bases each). The source is a woman aged 40 to 55 in good health. Some clones in this sample may be carry-over from other donors' samples. The CDR3 reads CASTRAGTGELFF. In nucleotides, the CDR3 is TGTGCCAGCACCAGGGCGGGCACCGGGGAGCTGTTTTTT.